The clone carrying this T cell receptor (beta chain) was found once. Its antigen is not identified. An end of the junction does not agree with germline; a read error may underlie this. This CDR3 is 16 amino acids long. The germline V gene encodes CDR1 SEHNR and CDR2 FQNEAQ (reference sequence). Primers: 60 Vbeta forward and 13 Jbeta reverse. Some clones are missing from TCRdb's copy, which holds only in-frame ones; the method was immunoSEQ multiplex PCR. Of 170,000 or so clones in the sample, 75% to 90% were seen once. This specimen belongs to a study of cytomegalovirus exposure and HLA in healthy donors. Study-level findings and limits: Reports described diagnosis of cytomegalovirus status by the classifier as highly specific and sensitive. Another analysis was done later, and it associated 15,000 or so TCR beta sequences with HLA alleles at 0.05 false discovery rate.

The rearrangement uses TRBV7-9 and TRBJ1-1; D unresolved. Sequencing input: PBMCs. The clonotype was recovered from a woman between 18 and 29 years old in good health and CMV-seronegative. The CDR3 coding sequence is TGTGCCAGCAGCTTAGCGGTCATCTCAACCCCCACTGGAGCTTTCTTT. This gives the protein CASSLAVISTPTGAFF.